These 20 T cell receptor beta chains were all obtained from the same sample, sequenced in a study of cytomegalovirus exposure and HLA in healthy donors. Repertoires were generated with immunoSEQ multiplex PCR, while TCRdb's copy carries only in-frame clones and drops some. The sample includes 150,000 to 200,000 clones, approximately 84% of them seen just once. Sample: PBMCs. These receptors originate from a man aged 18 to 29 in good health and CMV-seropositive.

This clone appeared once. The V call is TRBV9, the J call TRBJ2-2; 11 nucleotides align to TRBD2. CDR1 is SGDLS and CDR2 is YYNGEE in the germline V gene. The length of the CDR3 is 15 residues. The V segment lost 6 bases and the J segment 7 bases; nucleotides outside the gene matches: 8. CDR3 region: CASNLAGGPGGELFF. CDR3 nucleotides: TGTGCCAGCAATTTAGCGGGAGGGCCGGGCGGGGAGCTGTTTTTT.

This clone has a handful of counts. The V call is TRBV5-6, the J call TRBJ2-7, with TRBD1 as a possible D gene (6 bases). Germline V gene data show CDR1 as SGHDT and CDR2 as YYEEEE. CDR3 size: 12 residues. V was clipped by 4 bases and J by 5 bases, with 10 bases between them. CDR3: CASSLRTDEQYF. The DNA of the CDR3 is TGTGCCAGCAGCCTACGGACAGACGAGCAGTACTTC. The variable domain in full, completed from reference TRBV5-6 and TRBJ2-7, reads DAGVTQSPTHLIKTRGQQVTLRCSPKSGHDTVSWYQQALGQGPQFIFQYYEEEERQRGNFPDRFSGHQFPNYSSELNVNALLLGDSALYLCASSLRTDEQYFGPGTRLTVT.

V gene TRBV19 combines with J gene TRBJ2-7; the D gene is possibly TRBD1 (5 bases). Trimming stripped 3 bases from V and 3 bases from J, with 12 bases between. CDR1 is LNHDA and CDR2 is SQIVND in the germline V gene (reference sequence). The CDR3 length is 14 residues. For the CDR3, the DNA is TGTGCCAGTAGTATGATGGGAACAGGCTACGAGCAGTACTTC. This sequence encodes CASSMMGTGYEQYF.

This chain links TRBV23-1 with TRBJ2-2; no clear D gene. TRBV23-1 falls under the ORF class, with uncertain function. V lost 4 bases and J 6 bases, leaving 6 bases between the germline ends. The CDR3 spans 12 residues. In DNA, the CDR3 is TGCGCCAGCAGTCCTCGGGCCGGGGAGCTGTTTTTT. As protein: CASSPRAGELFF.

This chain connects TRBV28 to TRBJ2-1; no firm D call. V was clipped by 8 bases and J by 0 bases, with 5 bases between them. This CDR3 spans 12 amino acids. CDR1 MDHEN and CDR2 SYDVKM come from the germline V gene. Here the CDR3 DNA reads TGTGCCAGCCTAAGCTCCTACAATGAGCAGTTCTTC. Translating it yields CASLSSYNEQFF. The complete variable domain, with remaining parts taken from reference TRBV28 and TRBJ2-1, reads DVKVTQSSRYLVKRTGEKVFLECVQDMDHENMFWYRQDPGLGLRLIYFSYDVKMKEKGDIPEGYSVSREKKERFSLILESASTNQTSMYLCASLSSYNEQFFGPGTRLTVL.

This clone was recorded once. The J gene is TRBJ2-7, the V gene TRBV7-9; 7 bases are shared with TRBD1. CDR1 and CDR2 from the germline V gene are SEHNR and FQNEAQ (reference sequence). This CDR3 comprises 14 residues. V lost 8 bases to trimming and J lost 7 bases; unmatched junction nucleotides: 14. The CDR3 reads CASGSGQSLREQYF. The CDR3 DNA reads TGTGCCAGCGGGTCGGGACAGAGTCTTAGGGAGCAGTACTTC.

V usage is TRBV27 and J usage is TRBJ2-2; TRBD1 aligns across 7 bases. Trimming at V came to 6 bases and at J to 0 bases, leaving 4 bases not matched to a gene. CDR1 and CDR2 from the germline V gene are MNHEY and SMNVEV (reference sequence). This CDR3 has 15 amino acids. CDR3 DNA sequence: TGTGCCAGCAGCCAGACAGGGTCGAACACCGGGGAGCTGTTTTTT. Its protein is CASSQTGSNTGELFF.

The chain combines TRBV28 with TRBJ2-7, with 8 bases matching TRBD2. Germline-derived CDR1 and CDR2 are MDHEN and SYDVKM. With 8 bases clipped from V and 4 bases from J, the junction kept 7 bases outside the gene matches. This CDR3 spans 13 amino acids. This chain's CDR3 is CASHLAGRYEQYF. DNA of the CDR3: TGTGCCAGCCACTTAGCGGGAAGATACGAGCAGTACTTC. Filled out from reference TRBV28 and TRBJ2-7, the complete variable domain reads DVKVTQSSRYLVKRTGEKVFLECVQDMDHENMFWYRQDPGLGLRLIYFSYDVKMKEKGDIPEGYSVSREKKERFSLILESASTNQTSMYLCASHLAGRYEQYFGPGTRLTVT.

V is TRBV25-1 and J is TRBJ1-3, with 9 bases lining up with TRBD1. CDR1 is MGHDK, CDR2 SYGVNS, per germline. Trimming cost V 5 bases and J 0 bases; bases outside gene matches: 2. The CDR3 is 15 amino acids. This CDR3 reads CASSRQGGSGNTIYF. In DNA, the CDR3 is TGTGCCAGCAGTAGACAGGGGGGCTCTGGAAACACCATATATTTT.

This clone was counted once. In nucleotides, the CDR3 is TGTGCCAGCAGTCAGGGGGTTGCTGGCGAGCAGTACTTC. Translated: CASSQGVAGEQYF. The rearrangement links TRBV6-5 to TRBJ2-7; 7 nucleotides line up with TRBD1. Looked up from germline, CDR1 is MNHEY and CDR2 is SVGAGI. The V segment lost 5 bases and the J segment 6 bases; nucleotides outside the gene matches: 7. This CDR3 has 13 residues.

This sequence joins TRBV6-1 and TRBJ1-4; 7 positions match TRBD1. The germline V gene has CDR1 MNHNS and CDR2 SASEGT. The CDR3 spans 14 residues. The V segment lost 6 bases and the J segment 8 bases; nucleotides outside the gene matches: 9. The CDR3 loop is CASRLTGQGEKLFF. The CDR3 DNA follows: TGTGCCAGCAGGTTGACAGGGCAGGGGGAAAAACTGTTTTTT.

This sequence joins TRBV7-2 and TRBJ2-1; D may be TRBD2 (6 bases). Trimming removed 5 bases at V and 1 base at J, with 12 bases between. The CDR3 extends over 15 amino acids. Germline loops: CDR1 SGHTA, CDR2 FQGNSA. CDR3 in DNA: TGTGCCAGCAGCGTCGGAGGGGATTCCTACAATGAGCAGTTCTTC. The encoded protein is CASSVGGDSYNEQFF.

A few counts support this clone. The chain couples TRBV7-8 to TRBJ2-7, with D perhaps matching TRBD1 (5 bases). Germline loops: CDR1 SGHVS, CDR2 FQNEAQ. Deletions cut 5 bases from V and 5 bases from J, with 19 bases between. The length of the CDR3 is 15 residues. This CDR3 is CASSPDTRRRDEQYF. DNA for the CDR3: TGTGCCAGCAGCCCTGACACCCGGCGCAGGGACGAGCAGTACTTC. Using reference TRBV7-8 and TRBJ2-7 for the parts outside the CDR3, the full variable domain is GAGVSQSPRYKVAKRGQDVALRCDPISGHVSLFWYQQALGQGPEFLTYFQNEAQLDKSGLPSDRFFAERPEGSVSTLKIQRTQQEDSAVYLCASSPDTRRRDEQYFGPGTRLTVT.

Here the CDR3 DNA reads TGTGCCAGCACCCGCGGGGAGAACTATGGCTACACCTTC. This encodes CASTRGENYGYTF. The genes are TRBV7-6 and TRBJ1-2; the D is unclear. V dropped 7 bases and J dropped 2 bases, with 11 bases sitting between them. From germline, CDR1 is SGHVS and CDR2 FNYEAQ. This CDR3 is 13 amino acids long. Supplemented by reference TRBV7-6 and TRBJ1-2, the full variable domain reads GAGVSQSPRYKVTKRGQDVALRCDPISGHVSLYWYRQALGQGPEFLTYFNYEAQQDKSGLPNDRFSAERPEGSISTLTIQRTEQRDSAMYRCASTRGENYGYTFGSGTRLTVV.

The chain uses TRBV2 and TRBJ2-1, with 8 nucleotides matching TRBD2. After removal of 6 bases from V and 6 bases from J, the junction contained 4 bases not matched to a gene. Per the germline V gene, CDR1 is SNHLY and CDR2 is FYNNEI. This CDR3 is built from 13 residues. The CDR3 is CASRAGRGNEQFF. The CDR3 DNA sequence: TGTGCCAGCAGGGCCGGGAGGGGCAATGAGCAGTTCTTC.

This chain links TRBV27 with TRBJ2-7; D remains unclear. Germline V gene data show CDR1 as MNHEY and CDR2 as SMNVEV (reference sequence). This CDR3 region has 12 residues. Trimming took off 7 bases at V and 4 bases at J, with 11 bases between the two ends. The CDR3 region is CASISNTYEQYF. The CDR3 region has the DNA TGTGCCAGCATATCTAATACTTACGAGCAGTACTTC.

The chain combines TRBV5-1 with TRBJ2-1; 7 nucleotides align to TRBD2. This CDR3 is built from 14 residues. V dropped 3 bases and J dropped 6; count of bases not matched to a gene: 6. Per the germline V gene, CDR1 is SGHRS and CDR2 is YFSETQ. As DNA, the CDR3 is TGCGCCAGCAGCTCCCGACTAGCTAGCAATGAGCAGTTCTTC. Its protein is CASSSRLASNEQFF.

The chain has TRBV4-3 and TRBJ2-1; TRBD2 agrees at 7 bases. V lost 4 bases, J lost 10 bases, and 4 bases stayed unmatched. CDR1 is LGHNA and CDR2 is YSLEER in the germline V gene. The CDR3 length is 12 residues. In DNA, the CDR3 is TGCGCCAGCAGCCTAGGGACTACCGAGCAGTTCTTC. Translation gives CASSLGTTEQFF.

The chain recombines TRBV7-6 with TRBJ2-1; possibly TRBD2 for D (6 bases). The germline V gene encodes CDR1 SGHVS and CDR2 FNYEAQ. There are 16 residues in the CDR3. Trimming pared 2 bases from V and 4 bases from J, leaving 15 bases between. Here the CDR3 DNA reads TGTGCCAGCAGCTTATTGGGAGGAGTGAGTTACAATGAGCAGTTCTTC. Translated, it gives CASSLLGGVSYNEQFF.

This clone was detected a few times. This chain links TRBV28 with TRBJ2-5; 10 nucleotides align to TRBD1. Germline assignment: CDR1 MDHEN and CDR2 SYDVKM. Trimming cost V 4 bases and J 9 bases; bases outside gene matches: 20. This CDR3 is built from 18 residues. The DNA of the CDR3 is TGTGCCAGCAGTTCGATAAAGGGGGGACAGGGGACAAGAGATTCCCAGTACTTC. As protein: CASSSIKGGQGTRDSQYF. Looking up the rest from reference TRBV28 and TRBJ2-5 gives the full variable domain: DVKVTQSSRYLVKRTGEKVFLECVQDMDHENMFWYRQDPGLGLRLIYFSYDVKMKEKGDIPEGYSVSREKKERFSLILESASTNQTSMYLCASSSIKGGQGTRDSQYFGPGTRLLVL.